The T cell receptor beta chain described here comes from a study of blood T cells in healthy people across ages. Germline V lookup: CDR1 GTSNPN, CDR2 SVGIG (reference sequence). V gave up 0 bases and J gave up 0 bases, with 11 bases separating them. CDR3 length: 15 residues. In the case of this clonotype: Its target is unknown.

Primers used in a second PCR of roughly 6 to 11 cycles were a sample-barcoded 5' primer and a J-beta primer mix. One entry per CDR3 protein, called by TCRdb with MiXCR from the 5' RACE reads. The top ten hold 51% of the sample, which has approximately 360,000 distinct CDR3 sequences, approximately 51% seen once. Broader study findings: While age rose, TCR beta diversity per million T cells dropped in a roughly linear way.

This TCR came from a man in his 60s in good health. The rearrangement uses TRBV30 and TRBJ1-1; D possibly corresponds to TRBD1 (5 bases). The material sequenced was blood. The CDR3 region is CAWSVDSHMNTEAFF. CDR3 bases: TGTGCCTGGAGTGTAGACAGCCACATGAACACTGAAGCTTTCTTT.